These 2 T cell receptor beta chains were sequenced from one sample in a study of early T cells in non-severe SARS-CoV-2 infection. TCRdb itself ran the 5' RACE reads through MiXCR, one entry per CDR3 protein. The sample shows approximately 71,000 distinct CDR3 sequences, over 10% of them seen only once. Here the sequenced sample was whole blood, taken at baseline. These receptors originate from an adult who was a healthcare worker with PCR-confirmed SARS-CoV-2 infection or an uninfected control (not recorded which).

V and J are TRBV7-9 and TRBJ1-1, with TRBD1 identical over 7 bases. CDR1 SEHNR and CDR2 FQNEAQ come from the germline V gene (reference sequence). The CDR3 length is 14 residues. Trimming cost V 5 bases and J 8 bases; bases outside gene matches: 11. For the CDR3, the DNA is TGTGCCAGCAGCGATGGGACAGCCAGAGGGGAAGCTTTCTTT. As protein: CASSDGTARGEAFF.

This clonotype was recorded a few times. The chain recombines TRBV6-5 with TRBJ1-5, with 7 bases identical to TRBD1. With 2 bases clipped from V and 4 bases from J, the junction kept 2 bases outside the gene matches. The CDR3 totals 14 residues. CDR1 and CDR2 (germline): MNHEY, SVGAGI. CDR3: CASSYLGQNQPQHF. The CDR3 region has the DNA TGTGCCAGCAGTTACCTGGGACAGAATCAGCCCCAGCATTTT.